The rows below give T cell receptor beta chains drawn from one sample of a study of T-cell reconstitution after alpha-beta-depleted transplantation in children. TCRdb recomputed calls from the PCR reads with MiXCR, one row per CDR3 protein. The sample consists of about 110,000 distinct CDR3 sequences, 10% of them appearing once. The source was PBMCs from the stem cell graft donor, collected from the stem cell graft. These receptors were obtained from a human donor who donated a stem cell graft to a child with acute lymphoblastic leukemia. Each CDR3 is given with its conserved first and last residue. A D gene is named only where the DNA matches it firmly. Not all rows give a size; the values are once, few, many and, for expanded clones, a class.

cdr3_nt cdr3_aa v_call clone_size j_call d_call
TGCAGTGTGGAGTACGGCGGCACAGATACGCAGTATTTT CSVEYGGTDTQYF TRBV20-1 many TRBJ2-3 .
TGTGCCAGCAGCGTAGCGCAGGGAGCCTACGAGCAGTACTTC CASSVAQGAYEQYF TRBV9 many TRBJ2-7 .
TGCGCCAGCAGCTTGTGGGACCTCAACAATGAGCAGTTCTTC CASSLWDLNNEQFF TRBV5-1 many TRBJ2-1 .
TGCGCCAGCAGCTTGGAGTTAGCGGCGAACACCGGGGAGCTGTTTTTT CASSLELAANTGELFF TRBV5-1 many TRBJ2-2 .
TGTGCCAGCAGTTCATTCCGGGCCGAATACCGTGGGGGGGGCTACACCTTC CASSSFRAEYRGGGYTF TRBV28 many TRBJ1-2 .
TGTGCCAGCAGCGTAGGCTGGACAGGGGGCCAAGAGACCCAGTACTTC CASSVGWTGGQETQYF TRBV9 many TRBJ2-5 TRBD1
TGTGCCAGCAGCGGGACCACTAGCACAGATACGCAGTATTTT CASSGTTSTDTQYF TRBV9 many TRBJ2-3 .
TGTGCCAGCAGCGAGGGATCATACGGGACAGGGTCCTACGAGCAGTACTTC CASSEGSYGTGSYEQYF TRBV9 many TRBJ2-7 TRBD1
TGCAGTGCAGACGATACGGGTCAGCCCCAGCATTTT CSADDTGQPQHF TRBV20-1 many TRBJ1-5 .
TGCAGTGCTAGAGTGGTAGGGAGCTCCTACAATGAGCAGTTCTTC CSARVVGSSYNEQFF TRBV20-1 few TRBJ2-1 .
TGCGCCAGCAGCCTGCCCGGGACAGGGTTCCTCTCGTGGACCTTC CASSLPGTGFLSWTF TRBV5-1 many TRBJ1-2 TRBD1
TGCAGCGTTAAGCTACGACCCTACGAGCAGTACTTC CSVKLRPYEQYF TRBV29-1 many TRBJ2-7 .
TGCGCCAGCAGCTGGGTCTCCGCGGGTGCAGATACGCAGTATTTT CASSWVSAGADTQYF TRBV5-1 many TRBJ2-3 .
TGTGCCAGCTCACTTGGGGGAGCGGGGTACGAGCAGTACTTC CASSLGGAGYEQYF TRBV18 many TRBJ2-7 TRBD2
TGTGCCAGCAGTTTCTCGAGGCGGGGGCGCGGGACTGAAGCTTTCTTT CASSFSRRGRGTEAFF TRBV27 many TRBJ1-1 .
TGCAGTGCCCAGGGGGGAGATGGCTACACCTTC CSAQGGDGYTF TRBV20-1 many TRBJ1-2 TRBD1
TGCAGTGCTAGAGGGGTGGGACTAGCGGAAGCCTACGAGCAGTACTTC CSARGVGLAEAYEQYF TRBV20-1 many TRBJ2-7 TRBD2
TGCGCCAGCAGCTTGGGAGGACAGGGGACTTACGCCATATATTTT CASSLGGQGTYAIYF TRBV5-1 many TRBJ1-3 TRBD1
TGTGCCAGCAGCGACCGGGACAGCGACTATGGCTACACCTTC CASSDRDSDYGYTF TRBV5-4 . TRBJ1-2 TRBD1
TGCAGTGCTGGGGTCGGAATGAACACTGAAGCTTTCTTT CSAGVGMNTEAFF TRBV20-1 many TRBJ1-1 .
TGCGCCAGCAGTAAGGTCGGGTGGAGCACAGATACGCAGTATTTT CASSKVGWSTDTQYF TRBV10-2 many TRBJ2-3 .
TGCAGTGCTAGTTCCCCTAGCGGGAACTACAATGAGCAGTTCTTC CSASSPSGNYNEQFF TRBV20-1 many TRBJ2-1 TRBD2
TGTGCCAGCAGTACCCTTGGCGGGAGGGCCGCGACCCAGTACTTC CASSTLGGRAATQYF TRBV3-1 many TRBJ2-5 TRBD2
TGTGCCAGCAGCGGGTCTGGAAACACCATATATTTT CASSGSGNTIYF TRBV12-3/TRBV12-4 many TRBJ1-3 .
TGCAGTGCTAGCTGGCGGGGGGGAAACAATGAGCAGTTCTTC CSASWRGGNNEQFF TRBV20-1 many TRBJ2-1 TRBD2
TGCAGCGTCCGACAGGGAGATGGCTACACCTTC CSVRQGDGYTF TRBV29-1 . TRBJ1-2 TRBD1
TGTGCCAGCACTTTGAGTAGCGGGAGTCTAGGTGAGCAGTTCTTC CASTLSSGSLGEQFF TRBV12-3/TRBV12-4 . TRBJ2-1 TRBD2
TGTGCCAGCTCACCATGGGGACAGGACACAGATACGCAGTATTTT CASSPWGQDTDTQYF TRBV18 many TRBJ2-3 TRBD1
TGCGCCAGCAGCTTGAGAATCTCTGGGGCCAACGTCCTGACTTTC CASSLRISGANVLTF TRBV5-1 . TRBJ2-6 .
TGTGCCAGCGGACAGGGGACAACCTACGAGCAGTACTTC CASGQGTTYEQYF TRBV5-6 many TRBJ2-7 TRBD1
TGCAGCGTTATAAATTTGGGTGAAGCTTTCTTT CSVINLGEAFF TRBV29-1 many TRBJ1-1 .
TGTGCCAGCACTCGGCAGGGGCCCAAGGGATCGGATACGCAGTATTTT CASTRQGPKGSDTQYF TRBV27 many TRBJ2-3 .
TGTGCCAGCAGCCTGAAGGTTGGACTAGCGGCGAATGAGCAGTTCTTC CASSLKVGLAANEQFF TRBV3-1 many TRBJ2-1 TRBD2
TGTGCCAGCAGCGTCAACGGGGGACAGGGGGTGTACTATGGCTACACCTTC CASSVNGGQGVYYGYTF TRBV27 many TRBJ1-2 TRBD1
TGCAGCGTTGAACTGGACGGGACAGACTACGAGCAGTACTTC CSVELDGTDYEQYF TRBV29-1 many TRBJ2-7 TRBD1
TGCAGCGTTGAAAACCCCAGTAGCGGGAGCGGCAATGAGCAGTTCTTC CSVENPSSGSGNEQFF TRBV29-1 many TRBJ2-1 TRBD2
TGCGCCAGCAGCTTGGAAGGGAATAGCAATCAGCCCCAGCATTTT CASSLEGNSNQPQHF TRBV5-1 many TRBJ1-5 .
TGCAGTGCTAGGACGGTGGTTAACTCCTATAATTCACCCCTCCACTTT CSARTVVNSYNSPLHF TRBV20-1 many TRBJ1-6 .
TGTGCCAGCAGCCGGGGACGGGACTACGAGCAGTACTTC CASSRGRDYEQYF TRBV7-2 . TRBJ2-7 .
TGTGCCAGCAAGGGGAGTCCTGGACAGCCCCAAGAGACCCAGTACTTC CASKGSPGQPQETQYF TRBV6-1 once TRBJ2-5 .
TGCAGCGTTGGGACACGGGAGACCCAGTACTTC CSVGTRETQYF TRBV29-1 many TRBJ2-5 .
TGCGCCAGCAGCTTGGGGCGGCGTCCTAGCTCCTACAATGAGCAGTTCTTC CASSLGRRPSSYNEQFF TRBV5-1 many TRBJ2-1 .
TGCAGCGTGAAGATGCCGGGTTACGCCTCCTACGAGCAGTACTTC CSVKMPGYASYEQYF TRBV29-1 many TRBJ2-7 .
TGCAGTGCTAGTGGGCTAGCGGGGGGCACAGATACGCAGTATTTT CSASGLAGGTDTQYF TRBV20-1 many TRBJ2-3 TRBD2
TGTGCCAGCAGTCTGGGGACAGGTAGCACAGATACGCAGTATTTT CASSLGTGSTDTQYF TRBV12-3/TRBV12-4 many TRBJ2-3 TRBD1